The 25 T cell receptor beta chains presented below share a single source sample, sequenced in a study of Graves' ophthalmopathy and Graves' hyperthyroidism. CDR3 regions of TCR beta were amplified from RNA transcripts. An initial RT-PCR round employing HTBI primers preceded a second-round multiplex PCR. TCRdb itself ran the multiplex PCR reads through MiXCR, one entry per CDR3 protein. This sample has roughly 600,000 distinct CDR3 sequences, with under 45% found just once. The sequenced sample was peripheral blood or thyroid tissue (not recorded which). Every receptor here comes from an adult man with Graves' hyperthyroidism.

This clonotype was counted many times. V is TRBV12-3 or TRBV12-4 and J is TRBJ1-1, with a weak D call TRBD1 (5 bases). V lost 3 bases and J lost 7, with 12 bases in between. This CDR3 has 13 amino acids. CDR3 in amino acids: CASSFLSGGEAFF. For the CDR3, the DNA is TGTGCCAGCAGTTTTCTATCTGGGGGTGAAGCTTTCTTT.

The chain has TRBV10-3 and TRBJ2-7; TRBD1 matches at 8 bases. Germline lookup yields CDR1 ENHRY and CDR2 SYGVKD. Trimming took 0 bases from V and 2 from J; bases not matched to a gene: 3. The CDR3 is 15 residues long. CDR3 sequence reads: CAISESAGGTYEQYF. The CDR3, as DNA: TGTGCCATCAGTGAGTCCGCAGGGGGCACCTACGAGCAGTACTTC.

Remarks on this clonotype: This could be a read error, since a much larger clone is one nucleotide away. J is TRBJ1-3 and V is TRBV5-1; D gene uncertain. CDR1 is SGHRS and CDR2 is YFSETQ in the germline V gene. The length of the CDR3 is 14 residues. The CDR3 DNA reads as TGCGCCAGCGGCTTGGACGGCTCTGGAAACACCATATATTTT. It encodes CASGLDGSGNTIYF.

V usage is TRBV19 and J usage is TRBJ1-5; D unclear. The V end was cut by 4 bases, the J end by 2 bases, with 15 bases between. Germline lookup yields CDR1 LNHDA and CDR2 SQIVND (reference sequence). This CDR3 is 16 amino acids long. The CDR3 is CASSTLLGSGNQPQHF. In nucleotides, the CDR3 is TGTGCCAGTAGTACCCTACTAGGGTCGGGCAATCAGCCCCAGCATTTT.

This chain uses TRBV6-6 with TRBJ2-7; 8 bases align to TRBD2. V was pared by 6 bases and J by 9 bases, with 19 bases of the junction left unmatched. CDR1 and CDR2 (germline): MNHNY, SVGAGI (reference sequence). The CDR3 loop spans 16 amino acids. The CDR3 loop is CASRPSGGGPSGGQYF. The CDR3 bases are TGTGCCAGCAGACCCTCTGGCGGGGGGCCCAGCGGAGGGCAGTACTTC.

The genes are TRBV28 and TRBJ2-7; D gene uncertain. V was cut by 3 bases and J by 6 bases, with 15 bases left in between. Germline loops: CDR1 MDHEN, CDR2 SYDVKM. The CDR3 runs 14 residues. CDR3 region: CASSFSDLGSEQYF. The CDR3 bases are TGTGCCAGCAGTTTCTCCGATCTCGGGTCCGAGCAGTACTTC.

This clonotype was recorded at least ten times. The chain employs TRBV7-8 and TRBJ1-1; no definite D call. Germline assignment: CDR1 SGHVS and CDR2 FQNEAQ. The CDR3 length is 15 residues. Trimming removed 1 base at V and 1 base at J, with 10 bases between. DNA of the CDR3: TGTGCCAGCAGCTTAGACCGGGCTGCGAACACTGAAGCTTTCTTT. As protein: CASSLDRAANTEAFF.

This chain joins TRBV20-1 and TRBJ2-5; 7 bases map to TRBD1. CDR3 size: 13 residues. V shed 3 bases and J 1 base; nucleotides not matched to a gene: 2. Germline CDR1 is DFQATT and CDR2 is SNEGSKA (reference sequence). CDR3 nucleotides: TGCAGTGCTAGGGGACAGCCCCAAGAGACCCAGTACTTC. This codes for CSARGQPQETQYF.

The sample holds many counts of this clonotype. CDR3 bases: TGCAGTGCTATTCCTGAGACAGGGTTTGCCAATCAGCCCCAGCATTTT. The encoded protein is CSAIPETGFANQPQHF. The chain employs TRBV20-1 and TRBJ1-5, with 7 bases fitting TRBD1. V trimming: 4 bases; J trimming: 3 bases; junction bases outside the gene matches: 12. Looked up from germline, CDR1 is DFQATT and CDR2 is SNEGSKA (reference sequence). The CDR3 is made up of 16 amino acids.

This clonotype showed up many times. The rearrangement joins TRBV28 to TRBJ1-2, with D maybe TRBD1 (5 bases). Trimming pared 6 bases from V and 4 bases from J, leaving 12 bases between. The CDR3 consists of 13 residues. CDR1 is MDHEN and CDR2 is SYDVKM in the germline V gene. The chain's CDR3 is CASRVGGVYGYTF. In nucleotides, the CDR3 is TGTGCCAGCAGAGTTGGAGGGGTCTATGGCTACACCTTC.

The rearrangement uses TRBV29-1 and TRBJ1-2; D is undetermined. The CDR3 runs 14 residues. Germline CDR1 is SQVTM and CDR2 is ANQGSEA. With 6 bases removed from V and 1 base from J, the gap between germline ends came to 15 bases. CDR3: CSVTVTSGNYGYTF. The CDR3, as DNA: TGCAGCGTGACGGTTACTAGCGGTAACTATGGCTACACCTTC.

This clonotype was observed many times. Here the CDR3 reads CASSVRQGGGYTF. The CDR3 bases are TGTGCCAGCAGCGTAAGGCAGGGCGGCGGCTACACCTTC. This sequence joins TRBV9 and TRBJ1-2; possibly TRBD1 for D (5 bases). Germline V gene lookup returns CDR1 SGDLS and CDR2 YYNGEE. V was clipped by 1 base and J by 8 bases, with 12 bases between them. The CDR3 length is 13 residues. Full variable domain (outside the CDR3, taken from reference TRBV9 and TRBJ1-2): DSGVTQTPKHLITATGQRVTLRCSPRSGDLSVYWYQQSLDQGLQFLIQYYNGEERAKGNILERFSAQQFPDLHSELNLSSLELGDSALYFCASSVRQGGGYTFGSGTRLTVV.

V usage is TRBV19 and J usage is TRBJ1-1; 10 positions match TRBD1. There are 15 residues in the CDR3. Looked up from germline, CDR1 is LNHDA and CDR2 is SQIVND (reference sequence). J gave up 0 bases and V 6 bases, and 4 bases lay outside the gene matches. CDR3 in DNA: TGTGCCAGTAGGGCGGACAGGGGGATGAACACTGAAGCTTTCTTT. Its translation: CASRADRGMNTEAFF. Supplemented by reference TRBV19 and TRBJ1-1, the full variable domain reads DGGITQSPKYLFRKEGQNVTLSCEQNLNHDAMYWYRQDPGQGLRLIYYSQIVNDFQKGDIAEGYSVSREKKESFPLTVTSAQKNPTAFYLCASRADRGMNTEAFFGQGTRLTVV.

In this sample, this clonotype turned up many times. V gene TRBV6-6 combines with J gene TRBJ2-7, with 8 bases matching TRBD1. This CDR3 has 13 amino acids. J gave up 6 bases and V 2 bases, and 3 bases lay outside the gene matches. CDR1 and CDR2 (germline): MNHNY, SVGAGI (reference sequence). DNA of the CDR3: TGTGCCAGCAGTTACATCGGGACAGGCGAGCAGTACTTC. Protein sequence: CASSYIGTGEQYF.

Worth noting for this clonotype: This may be a read error, as it is one base from a much larger clone. The chain recombines TRBV6-6 with TRBJ1-5; D gene uncertain. Germline assignment: CDR1 MNHNY and CDR2 SVGAGI (reference sequence). Trimming shortened V by 5 bases and J by 5 bases, and 16 bases separated the two germline ends. This CDR3 has 15 residues. The CDR3 here is CASSHRSRDYQPQHF. DNA of the CDR3: TGTGCCAGCAGTCACCGGTCAAGGGATTATCAGCCCCAGCATTTT.

Concerning this clonotype: This may stem from a read error, because a much larger clone lies one nucleotide away. Without the conserved terminal phenylalanine or tryptophan, this CDR3 likely stems from a read error. The J gene is TRBJ1-6, the V gene TRBV12-3 or TRBV12-4; a weak D match, TRBD1 (5 bases). The CDR3 is made up of 14 amino acids. V gave up 6 bases and J gave up 5 bases, with 11 bases separating them. The chain's CDR3 is CASRRGRHNSPLHS. DNA of the CDR3: TGTGCCAGCAGGCGGGGACGGCATAATTCACCCCTCCACTCT.

The rearrangement links TRBV29-1 to TRBJ2-3; TRBD1 agrees at 8 bases. CDR1 and CDR2 from the germline V gene are SQVTM and ANQGSEA. The CDR3 sequence is 13 residues long. V gave up 6 bases and J gave up 3 bases; unmatched junction bases: 5. The CDR3 DNA is TGCAGCGTACAGGGGGTTAGGACAGATACGCAGTATTTT. It is translated as CSVQGVRTDTQYF.

This clonotype showed up just a few times. The junction departs from germline at one end; a sequencing error may be responsible. This chain's CDR3 is CAGSTIGTAENTIYF. The CDR3 nucleotides are TGCGCCGGCAGCACCATCGGGACAGCGGAAAACACCATATATTTT. The chain couples TRBV5-1 to TRBJ1-3, with 7 bases matching TRBD1. Germline lookup yields CDR1 SGHRS and CDR2 YFSETQ. The CDR3 spans 15 residues. Looking up the rest from reference TRBV5-1 and TRBJ1-3 gives the full variable domain: KAGVTQTPRYLIKTRGQQVTLSCSPISGHRSVSWYQQTPGQGLQFLFEYFSETQRNKGNFPGRFSGRQFSNSRSEMNVSTLELGDSALYLCAGSTIGTAENTIYFGEGSWLTVV.

This clonotype was picked up many times. The V gene is TRBV27, the J gene TRBJ2-7; D not resolved. Germline V CDR1 and CDR2: MNHEY, SMNVEV (reference sequence). This CDR3 has 11 amino acids. The V and J ends lost 5 bases and 6 bases respectively, with 8 bases between them. CDR3 amino acids: CASSPGREQYF. As DNA, the CDR3 is TGTGCCAGCAGTCCCGGGCGCGAGCAGTACTTC.

Ten or more counts support this clonotype. The junction differs from germline at one of its ends, possibly a read error. The chain is built from TRBV10-3 and TRBJ1-2, with a possible D match to TRBD1 (5 bases). The CDR3 extends over 14 amino acids. CDR1 is ENHRY and CDR2 is SYGVKD in the germline V gene. CDR3 amino acids: CAINEGPYNYGYTF. CDR3 nucleotide sequence: TGTGCCATCAATGAGGGGCCCTATAACTATGGCTACACCTTC.

The rearrangement uses TRBV9 and TRBJ2-7; the D gene could be TRBD1 or TRBD2 (5 bases each). The DNA end favors TRBJ2-1, so the J call may be wrong. The V gene's germline CDR1 is SGDLS and CDR2 YYNGEE. The CDR3 is 15 amino acids. This CDR3 reads CASSVGGARNNEQFF. The CDR3 DNA reads TGTGCCAGCAGCGTAGGAGGGGCTCGTAACAATGAGCAGTTCTTC.

This clonotype was seen many times. This rearrangement joins TRBV4-2 to TRBJ2-7, with 10 bases lining up with TRBD1. J was trimmed by 6 bases and V by 1 base; bases with no gene match: 3. The CDR3 consists of 14 residues. CDR1 is LGHNA, CDR2 YNFKEQ, per germline. The CDR3 region has the DNA TGTGCCAGCAGCCAAGGGACAGGGGGTTCCGAGCAGTACTTC. As protein: CASSQGTGGSEQYF.

The chain recombines TRBV7-9 with TRBJ2-2; TRBD2 agrees at 14 bases. CDR1 is SEHNR, CDR2 FQNEAQ, per germline (reference sequence). The junction had 11 bases not matched to a gene; V was cut back by 5 bases and J by 6 bases. This CDR3 spans 18 amino acids. CDR3 protein: CASSPRLAGGRIAGELFF. The CDR3 nucleotides are TGTGCCAGCAGCCCCAGACTAGCGGGGGGGCGTATCGCCGGGGAGCTGTTTTTT.

The V gene is TRBV29-1, the J gene TRBJ2-5; 9 bases line up with TRBD2. Losses at the gene ends were 5 bases for V and 3 bases for J; bases not matched to a gene: 7. Germline CDR1 SQVTM, CDR2 ANQGSEA. The CDR3 contains 14 residues. Here the CDR3 reads CSVLLAGDKETQYF. The CDR3 DNA follows: TGCAGCGTTCTGTTAGCGGGAGATAAAGAGACCCAGTACTTC.

The sample holds many counts of this clonotype. This chain uses TRBV4-1 with TRBJ2-7, with TRBD2 matching over 8 bases. The CDR3 is made up of 15 amino acids. Trimming took 1 base from V and 6 from J; bases not matched to a gene: 8. The germline V gene encodes CDR1 MGHRA and CDR2 YSYEKL. CDR3 amino acids: CASSQVGLGNPEQYF. The CDR3 DNA is TGCGCCAGCAGCCAAGTGGGACTAGGAAATCCCGAGCAGTACTTC.